The source of this T cell receptor beta chain is a study of CD8 T cells in ankylosing spondylitis. Whole-study results and caveats: A TCR beta motif made of several highly homologous variants seemed typical of ankylosing spondylitis blood. Disease-linked clones were CD8+ and relatively rare in peripheral blood.

Via MiXCR, TCRdb re-called the 5' RACE reads, giving one row per CDR3 protein. The table shows 670,000 or so distinct CDR3 sequences, with about 20% occurring only once. Looked up from germline, CDR1 is LGHDT and CDR2 is YNNKEL (reference sequence). Trimming cost V 6 bases and J 4 bases, with 13 bases left between them. The CDR3 length is 13 residues. With respect to this clonotype: Antigen unknown.

The material sequenced was blood, either unsorted or a sorted T cell fraction (not recorded which). This TCR was sampled from a male donor with ankylosing spondylitis. The V and J genes are TRBV3-1 and TRBJ2-7; unclear D gene. CDR3 DNA: TGTGCCAGCAGGGAGTCTAGAGCATACGAGCAGTACTTC. Translation gives CASRESRAYEQYF.